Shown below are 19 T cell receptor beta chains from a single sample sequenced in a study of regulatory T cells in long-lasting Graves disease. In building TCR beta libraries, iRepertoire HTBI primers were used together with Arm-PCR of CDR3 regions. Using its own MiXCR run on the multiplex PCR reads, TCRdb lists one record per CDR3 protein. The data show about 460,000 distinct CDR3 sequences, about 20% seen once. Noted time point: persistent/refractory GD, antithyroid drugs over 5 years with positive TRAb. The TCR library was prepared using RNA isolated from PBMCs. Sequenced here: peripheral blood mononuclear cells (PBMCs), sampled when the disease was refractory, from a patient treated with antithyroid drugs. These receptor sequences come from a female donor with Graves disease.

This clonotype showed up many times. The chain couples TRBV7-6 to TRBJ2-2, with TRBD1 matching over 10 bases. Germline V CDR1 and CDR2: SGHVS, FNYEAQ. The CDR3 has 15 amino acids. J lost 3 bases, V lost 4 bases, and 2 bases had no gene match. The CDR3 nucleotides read TGTGCCAGCAGCTCCGACAGGGGGCACACCGGGGAGCTGTTTTTT. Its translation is CASSSDRGHTGELFF.

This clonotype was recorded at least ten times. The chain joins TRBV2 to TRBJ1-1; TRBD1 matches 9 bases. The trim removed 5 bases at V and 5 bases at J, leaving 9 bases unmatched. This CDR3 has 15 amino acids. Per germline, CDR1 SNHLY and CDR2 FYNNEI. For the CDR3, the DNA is TGTGCCAGCAGTAAACGGACAGGGGAGGGGACTGAAGCTTTCTTT. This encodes CASSKRTGEGTEAFF.

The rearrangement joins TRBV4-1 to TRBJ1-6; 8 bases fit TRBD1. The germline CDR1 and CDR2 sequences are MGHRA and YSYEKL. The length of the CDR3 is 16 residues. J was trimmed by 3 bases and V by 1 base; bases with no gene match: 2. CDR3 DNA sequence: TGCGCCAGCAGCCAAGTTGGGACAGGCTATAATTCACCCCTCCACTTT. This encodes CASSQVGTGYNSPLHF.

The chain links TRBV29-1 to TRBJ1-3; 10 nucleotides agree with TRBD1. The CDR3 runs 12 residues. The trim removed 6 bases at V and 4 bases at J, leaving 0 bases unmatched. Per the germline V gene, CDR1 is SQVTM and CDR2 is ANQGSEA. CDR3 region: CSVDRGGNTIYF. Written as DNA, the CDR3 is TGCAGCGTGGACAGGGGGGGAAACACCATATATTTT. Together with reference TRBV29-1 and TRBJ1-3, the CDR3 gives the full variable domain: SAVISQKPSRDICQRGTSLTIQCQVDSQVTMMFWYRQQPGQSLTLIATANQGSEATYESGFVIDKFPISRPNLTFSTLTVSNMSPEDSSIYLCSVDRGGNTIYFGEGSWLTVV.

In DNA form, the CDR3 reads TGTGCCAGCAGCCAAACCCACTACGAGCAGTACTTC. It yields the protein CASSQTHYEQYF. The chain joins TRBV3-1 to TRBJ2-7; no definite D call. Trimming removed 2 bases from V and 3 bases from J, with 5 bases in between. Per germline, CDR1 LGHDT and CDR2 YNNKEL (reference sequence). The CDR3 totals 12 residues.

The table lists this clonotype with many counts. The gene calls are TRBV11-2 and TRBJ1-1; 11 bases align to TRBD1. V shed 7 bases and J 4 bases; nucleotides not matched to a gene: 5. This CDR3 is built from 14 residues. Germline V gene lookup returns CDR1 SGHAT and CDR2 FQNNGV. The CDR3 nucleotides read TGTGCCAGCAACCTCGGACAGGGGGCCACTGAAGCTTTCTTT. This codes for CASNLGQGATEAFF.

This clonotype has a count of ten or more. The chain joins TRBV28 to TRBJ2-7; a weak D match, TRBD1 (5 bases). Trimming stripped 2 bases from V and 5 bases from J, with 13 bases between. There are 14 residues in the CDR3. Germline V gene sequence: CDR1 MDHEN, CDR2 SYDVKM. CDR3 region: CASSLRGPRDEQYF. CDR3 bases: TGTGCCAGCAGTTTAAGGGGCCCGCGTGACGAGCAGTACTTC.

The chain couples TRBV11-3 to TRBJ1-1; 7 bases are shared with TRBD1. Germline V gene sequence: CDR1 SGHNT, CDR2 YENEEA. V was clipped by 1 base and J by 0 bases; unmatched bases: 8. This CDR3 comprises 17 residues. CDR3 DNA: TGTGCCAGCAGCTTAGGGGACAGACTCACGATGAACACTGAAGCTTTCTTT. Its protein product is CASSLGDRLTMNTEAFF.

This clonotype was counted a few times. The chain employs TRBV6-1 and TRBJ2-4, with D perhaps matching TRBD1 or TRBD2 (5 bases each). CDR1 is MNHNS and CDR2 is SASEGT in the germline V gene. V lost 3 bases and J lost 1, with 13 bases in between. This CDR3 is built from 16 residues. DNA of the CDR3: TGTGCCAGCAGTGACCCCGGGTGGGGGGCCAAAAACATTCAGTACTTC. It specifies CASSDPGWGAKNIQYF.

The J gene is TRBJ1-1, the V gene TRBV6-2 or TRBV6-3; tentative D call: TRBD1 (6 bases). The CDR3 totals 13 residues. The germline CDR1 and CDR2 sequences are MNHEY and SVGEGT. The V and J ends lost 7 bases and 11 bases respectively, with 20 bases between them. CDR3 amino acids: CASTDFGGTRAFF. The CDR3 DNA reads TGTGCCAGCACCGACTTCGGGGGCACTAGGGCTTTCTTT.

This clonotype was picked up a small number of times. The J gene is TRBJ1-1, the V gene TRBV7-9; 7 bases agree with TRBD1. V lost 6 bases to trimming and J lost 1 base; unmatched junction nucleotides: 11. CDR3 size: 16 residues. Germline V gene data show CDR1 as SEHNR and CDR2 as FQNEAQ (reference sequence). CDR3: CASRDSPTGPNTEAFF. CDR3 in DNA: TGTGCCAGCAGAGACTCTCCGACAGGGCCGAACACTGAAGCTTTCTTT.

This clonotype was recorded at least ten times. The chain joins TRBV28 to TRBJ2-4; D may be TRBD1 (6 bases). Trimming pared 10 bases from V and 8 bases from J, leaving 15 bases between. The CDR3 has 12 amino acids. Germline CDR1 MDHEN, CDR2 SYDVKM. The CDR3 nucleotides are TGTGCCACCTCACGACAGGTAGACATTCAGTACTTC. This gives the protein CATSRQVDIQYF.

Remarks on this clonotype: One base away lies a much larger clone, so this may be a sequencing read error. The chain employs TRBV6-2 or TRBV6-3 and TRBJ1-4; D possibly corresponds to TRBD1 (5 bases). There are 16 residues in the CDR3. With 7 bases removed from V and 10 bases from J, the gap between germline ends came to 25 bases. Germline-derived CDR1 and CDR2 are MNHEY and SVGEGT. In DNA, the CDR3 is TGTGCCAGCACCACCCTTCGGGGAGGGGCGCGAGGAAAACTGTTTTTT. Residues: CASTTLRGGARGKLFF.

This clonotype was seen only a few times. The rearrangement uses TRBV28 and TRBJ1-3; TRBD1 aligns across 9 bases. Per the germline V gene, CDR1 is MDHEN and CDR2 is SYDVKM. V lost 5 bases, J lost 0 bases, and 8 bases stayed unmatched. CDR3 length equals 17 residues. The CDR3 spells CASSNRTGVNSGNTIYF. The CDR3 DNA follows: TGTGCCAGCAGTAACCGGACAGGGGTCAACTCTGGAAACACCATATATTTT.

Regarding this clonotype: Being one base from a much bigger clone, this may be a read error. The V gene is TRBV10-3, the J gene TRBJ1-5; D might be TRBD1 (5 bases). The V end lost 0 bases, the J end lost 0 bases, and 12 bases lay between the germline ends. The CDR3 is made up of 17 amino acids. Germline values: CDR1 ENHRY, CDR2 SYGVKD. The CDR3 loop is CAISESSRADSNQPQHF. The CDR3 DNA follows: TGTGCCATCAGTGAGTCCTCCAGGGCGGATAGCAATCAGCCCCAGCATTTT.

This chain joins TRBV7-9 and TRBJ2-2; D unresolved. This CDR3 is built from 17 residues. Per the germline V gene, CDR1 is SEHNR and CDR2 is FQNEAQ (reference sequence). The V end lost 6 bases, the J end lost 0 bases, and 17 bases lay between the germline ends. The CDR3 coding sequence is TGTGCCAGCAGGCCCCTAACTGGGCAGGCGAACACCGGGGAGCTGTTTTTT. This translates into CASRPLTGQANTGELFF.

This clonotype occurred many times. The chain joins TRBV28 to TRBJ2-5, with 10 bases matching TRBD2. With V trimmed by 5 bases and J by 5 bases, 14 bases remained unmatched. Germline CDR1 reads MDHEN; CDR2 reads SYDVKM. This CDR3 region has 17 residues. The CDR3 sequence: CASSRLGLAGASETQYF. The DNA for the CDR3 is TGTGCCAGCAGTCGTCTTGGGCTAGCGGGAGCCTCGGAGACCCAGTACTTC.

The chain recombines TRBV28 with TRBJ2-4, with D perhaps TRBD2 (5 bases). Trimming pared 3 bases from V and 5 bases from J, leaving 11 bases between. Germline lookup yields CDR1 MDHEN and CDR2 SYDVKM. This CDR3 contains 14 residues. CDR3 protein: CASSFTGSQNIQYF. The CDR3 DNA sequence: TGTGCCAGCAGTTTCACGGGGTCCCAAAACATTCAGTACTTC.

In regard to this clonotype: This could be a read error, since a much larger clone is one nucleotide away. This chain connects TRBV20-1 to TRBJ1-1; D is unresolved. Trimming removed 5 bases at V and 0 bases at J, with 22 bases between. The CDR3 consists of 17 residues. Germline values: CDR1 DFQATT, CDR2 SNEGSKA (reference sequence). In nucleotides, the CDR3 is TGCAGTGCTCCGGCCCTGGTTAAAGGGTGGTTGAACACTGAAGCTTTCTTT. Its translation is CSAPALVKGWLNTEAFF.